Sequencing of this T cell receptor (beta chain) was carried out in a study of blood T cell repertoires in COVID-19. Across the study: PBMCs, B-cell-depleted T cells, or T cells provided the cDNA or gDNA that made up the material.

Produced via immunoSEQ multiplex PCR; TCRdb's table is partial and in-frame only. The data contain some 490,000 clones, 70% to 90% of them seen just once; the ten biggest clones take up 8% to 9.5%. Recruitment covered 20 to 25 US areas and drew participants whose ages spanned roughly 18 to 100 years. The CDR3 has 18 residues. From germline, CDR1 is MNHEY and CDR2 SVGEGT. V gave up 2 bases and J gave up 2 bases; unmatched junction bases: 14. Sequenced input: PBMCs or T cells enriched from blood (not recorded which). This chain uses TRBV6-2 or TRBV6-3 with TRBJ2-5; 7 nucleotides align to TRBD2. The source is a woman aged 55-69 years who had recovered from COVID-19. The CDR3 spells CASSYANFPSGPQETQYF. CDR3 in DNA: TGTGCCAGCAGTTACGCCAACTTCCCTAGCGGACCTCAAGAGACCCAGTACTTC.